This T cell receptor beta chain was obtained from a study of cytomegalovirus exposure and HLA in healthy donors. At the level of the study: Unique TCRs from HLA-typed donors, 70 million to 85 million of them, were held in an early data release.

Note on this clone: Antigen specificity is unknown.

Findings of the study overall: With high specificity and sensitivity, the classifier reportedly diagnosed cytomegalovirus status. Later, an analysis found that common viral pathogens appeared to be linked with several of the most significant clusters.

PCR amplification relied on 60 Vbeta primers (plus 13 Jbeta primers). The method was immunoSEQ multiplex PCR; TCRdb's version includes in-frame clones alone and lacks a portion of them. The sample consists of 110,000 or so clones, 80% to 85% of them appearing once. Sequencing was done on a sample of PBMCs. The TCR comes from a woman aged 25 to 39 in good health and CMV-seronegative.

The CDR3 nucleotides read TGTGCCAGCAGCCAAGTTTTGCTAGCGGAGCAGTTCTTC. This sequence encodes CASSQVLLAEQFF. The rearrangement uses TRBV11-3 and TRBJ2-1, with D perhaps matching TRBD2 (6 bases). Germline V gives CDR1 SGHNT, CDR2 YENEEA. With 5 bases removed from V and 10 bases from J, the gap between germline ends came to 15 bases. The CDR3 totals 13 residues.